This entry describes one TCR beta chain. Its antigen is currently unknown. From germline, CDR1 is DFQATT and CDR2 SNEGSKA (reference sequence). Trimming took 6 bases from V and 0 from J, leaving 17 bases between them. The length of the CDR3 is 16 residues. CDR3-region Arm-PCR and iRepertoire HTBI primers produced the TCR beta libraries. TCRdb redid the calling of the multiplex PCR reads with MiXCR, one entry per CDR3 protein. This table holds a few hundred thousand distinct CDR3 sequences, approximately 19% found once. These data originate in a study of regulatory T cells in long-lasting Graves disease. General observations from the study: Newly diagnosed Graves' patients exceeded persistent ones in TCR diversity.

Noted time point: newly diagnosed GD, antithyroid drugs for less than 3 months. Extracted RNA from PBMCs served as the source of the TCR library. The same sample was also used in a study of T cells in Graves' hyperthyroidism and ophthalmopathy. That source adds: The authors' 13 V-J model separated ophthalmopathy from stable hyperthyroidism.

This material consisted of peripheral blood mononuclear cells (PBMCs), taken at new diagnosis, from a patient treated with antithyroid drugs. V and J are TRBV20-1 and TRBJ2-2; possible D gene TRBD1, 5 bases. The source is a woman aged 25 to 39 with Graves disease. This CDR3 reads CSAETSTDANTGELFF. DNA for the CDR3: TGCAGTGCAGAGACCTCGACAGACGCGAACACCGGGGAGCTGTTTTTT.